Below are 9 T cell receptor beta chains sequenced from a single sample in a study of technical replicates of blood from several donors. TCRdb's copy holds only in-frame clones and misses some; the assay was immunoSEQ multiplex PCR. This sample has under 85,000 clones, with 96% found just once. The sequenced sample consisted of T cells isolated from PBMCs. The receptor set was obtained from a human donor in good health.

As DNA, the CDR3 is TGTGCCAGCACAGGGGGCGCGGAGACCCAGTACTTC. It translates to CASTGGAETQYF. V usage is TRBV7-9 and J usage is TRBJ2-5; 8 bases are a match to TRBD1. Germline V gene sequence: CDR1 SEHNR, CDR2 FQNEAQ (reference sequence). The CDR3 spans 12 residues. The ends lost 7 bases at V and 5 bases at J; junction bases unmatched: 3.

This rearrangement joins TRBV9 to TRBJ2-6; D unresolved. The CDR3 spans 15 residues. Trimming pared 2 bases from V and 0 bases from J, leaving 6 bases between. Germline CDR1 is SGDLS and CDR2 is YYNGEE. The CDR3 bases are TGTGCCAGCAGCGTTCGGAGCTCTGGGGCCAACGTCCTGACTTTC. This codes for CASSVRSSGANVLTF.

A single count supports this clone. The gene calls are TRBV7-2 and TRBJ2-3; 7 nucleotides agree with TRBD1. There are 14 residues in the CDR3. The V gene's germline CDR1 is SGHTA and CDR2 FQGNSA. With V trimmed by 5 bases and J by 3 bases, 5 bases remained unmatched. The CDR3 here is CASSLRQGTDTQYF. CDR3 sequence (DNA): TGTGCCAGCAGCCTCAGACAGGGAACAGATACGCAGTATTTT.

The chain recombines TRBV11-2 with TRBJ1-1; perhaps TRBD1 as D (6 bases). This CDR3 region has 15 residues. Trimming shortened V by 5 bases and J by 1 base, and 14 bases separated the two germline ends. Germline assignment: CDR1 SGHAT and CDR2 FQNNGV. CDR3 sequence (DNA): TGTGCCAGCAGCCAATTTGCGACAGGGAACACTGAAGCTTTCTTT. Its translation: CASSQFATGNTEAFF. Variable domain in full (rest from reference TRBV11-2 and TRBJ1-1): EAGVAQSPRYKIIEKRQSVAFWCNPISGHATLYWYQQILGQGPKLLIQFQNNGVVDDSQLPKDRFSAERLKGVDSTLKIQPAKLEDSAVYLCASSQFATGNTEAFFGQGTRLTVV.

The CDR3 region is CASAAVNTEAFF. DNA for the CDR3: TGTGCCAGCGCGGCAGTAAACACTGAAGCTTTCTTT. The chain uses TRBV21-1 and TRBJ1-1. TRBV21-1 is deemed a pseudogene. This CDR3 region has 12 residues.

The chain employs TRBV25-1 and TRBJ2-5, with a weak D call TRBD2 (6 bases). The V and J ends lost 3 bases and 5 bases respectively, with 16 bases between them. The CDR3 totals 15 residues. Per germline, CDR1 MGHDK and CDR2 SYGVNS. CDR3 protein: CASSDPTGLMETQYF. For the CDR3, the DNA is TGTGCCAGCAGTGACCCCACGGGACTTATGGAGACCCAGTACTTC. Full variable domain (outside the CDR3, taken from reference TRBV25-1 and TRBJ2-5): EADIYQTPRYLVIGTGKKITLECSQTMGHDKMYWYQQDPGMELHLIHYSYGVNSTEKGDLSSESTVSRIRTEHFPLTLESARPSHTSQYLCASSDPTGLMETQYFGPGTRLLVL.

This clone was observed once. The gene calls are TRBV4-3 and TRBJ1-5; D unclear. The CDR3 sequence is 14 residues long. V was trimmed by 0 bases and J by 6 bases, leaving 9 bases between them. From germline, CDR1 is LGHNA and CDR2 YSLEER. CDR3 DNA: TGCGCCAGCAGCCAAGATAGGTCAGGTCAGCCCCAGCATTTT. Translating it yields CASSQDRSGQPQHF.

The chain couples TRBV13 to TRBJ2-1, with D possibly being TRBD2 (5 bases). In germline, CDR1 is PRHDT, CDR2 FYEKMQ (reference sequence). The CDR3 runs to 16 residues. The V and J ends lost 5 bases and 9 bases respectively, with 23 bases between them. CDR3 nucleotides: TGTGCCAGCAGCCCCTTCTATGGGGAGAGAGTCAGTGAGCAGTTCTTC. Translated: CASSPFYGERVSEQFF.

This chain connects TRBV5-1 to TRBJ2-7; 8 positions match TRBD1. The CDR3 totals 14 residues. Germline V CDR1 and CDR2: SGHRS, YFSETQ. Germline trimming cut 6 bases from V and 2 bases from J; bases unmatched to any gene: 7. The CDR3 here is CASNTGGLTYEQYF. CDR3 in DNA: TGCGCCAGCAACACAGGGGGGTTGACCTACGAGCAGTACTTC.